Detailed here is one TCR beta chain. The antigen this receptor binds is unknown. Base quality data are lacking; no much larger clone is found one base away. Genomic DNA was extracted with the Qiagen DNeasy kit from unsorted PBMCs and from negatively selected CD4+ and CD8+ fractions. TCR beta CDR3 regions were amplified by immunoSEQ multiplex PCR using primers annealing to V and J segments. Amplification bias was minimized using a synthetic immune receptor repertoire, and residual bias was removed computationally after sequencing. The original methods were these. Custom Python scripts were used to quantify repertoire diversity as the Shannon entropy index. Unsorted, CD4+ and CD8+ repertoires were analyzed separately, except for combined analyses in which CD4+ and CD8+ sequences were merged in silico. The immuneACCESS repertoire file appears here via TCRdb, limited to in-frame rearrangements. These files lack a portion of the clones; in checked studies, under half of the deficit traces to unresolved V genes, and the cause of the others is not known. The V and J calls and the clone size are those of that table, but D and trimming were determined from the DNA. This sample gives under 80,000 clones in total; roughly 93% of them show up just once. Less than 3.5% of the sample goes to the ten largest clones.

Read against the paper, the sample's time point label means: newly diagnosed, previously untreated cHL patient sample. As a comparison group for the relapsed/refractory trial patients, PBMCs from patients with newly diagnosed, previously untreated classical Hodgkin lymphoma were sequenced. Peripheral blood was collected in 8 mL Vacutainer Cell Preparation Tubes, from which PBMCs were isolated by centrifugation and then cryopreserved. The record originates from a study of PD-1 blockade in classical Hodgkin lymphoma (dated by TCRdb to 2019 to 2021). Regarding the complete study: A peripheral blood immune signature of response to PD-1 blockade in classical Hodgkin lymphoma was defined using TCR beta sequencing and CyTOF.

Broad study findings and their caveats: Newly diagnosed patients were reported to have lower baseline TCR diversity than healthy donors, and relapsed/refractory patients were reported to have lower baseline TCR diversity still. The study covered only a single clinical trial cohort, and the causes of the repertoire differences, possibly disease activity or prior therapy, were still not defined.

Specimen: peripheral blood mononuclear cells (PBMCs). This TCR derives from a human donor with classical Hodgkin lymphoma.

The nucleotides read TGTGCCAGCAGCCGATATAGGGACCGTCTCTCCTACGAGCAGTACTTC. It translates as CASSRYRDRLSYEQYF. This receptor chain uses TRBV7-2 and TRBJ2-7; the D gene is possibly TRBD1 or TRBD2, each agreeing over 5 bases. The germline V gene specifies SGHTA as CDR1 and FQGNSA as CDR2. The junction shows trimming of 5 bases on V and 0 bases on J, plus 17 bases between the germline ends. The CDR3, cysteine through phenylalanine, is 16 amino acids long. Just CDR3 DNA is preserved here, 48 bases in frame from base 1.